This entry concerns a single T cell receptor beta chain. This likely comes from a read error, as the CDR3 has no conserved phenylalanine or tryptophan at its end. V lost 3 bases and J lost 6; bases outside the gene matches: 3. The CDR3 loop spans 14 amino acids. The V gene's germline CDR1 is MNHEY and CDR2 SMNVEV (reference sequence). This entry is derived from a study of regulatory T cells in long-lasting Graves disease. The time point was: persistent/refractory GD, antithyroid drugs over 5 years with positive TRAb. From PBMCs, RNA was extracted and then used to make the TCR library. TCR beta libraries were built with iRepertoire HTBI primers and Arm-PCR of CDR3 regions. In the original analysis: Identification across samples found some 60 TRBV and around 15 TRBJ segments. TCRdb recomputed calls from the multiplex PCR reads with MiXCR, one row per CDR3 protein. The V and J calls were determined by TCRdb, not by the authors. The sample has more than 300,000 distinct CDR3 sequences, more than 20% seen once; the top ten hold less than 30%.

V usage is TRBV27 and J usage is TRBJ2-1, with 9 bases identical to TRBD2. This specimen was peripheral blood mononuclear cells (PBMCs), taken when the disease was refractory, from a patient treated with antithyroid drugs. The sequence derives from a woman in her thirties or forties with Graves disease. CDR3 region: CASSLAGGPNEQFL. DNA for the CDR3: TGTGCCAGCAGTTTGGCGGGAGGGCCCAATGAGCAGTTCCTC.